This T cell receptor beta chain was sequenced during a study of long-term antiretroviral therapy in people with HIV. This clone is a singleton in its sample. The CDR3 is 19 residues long. Germline V gene data show CDR1 as SGHNT and CDR2 as YYREEE (reference sequence). J lost 7 bases, V lost 4 bases, and 14 bases had no gene match. An immunoSEQ assay, version v3.0, was performed at survey level. It was about 35,000-55,000 T-cell genomes per sample that sequencing targeted. Generated by immunoSEQ multiplex PCR, the TCRdb table keeps only in-frame clones and is missing some. The sample records roughly 28,000 clones, approximately 80% being singletons.

This sequence was found in a middle-aged man with HIV. The chain uses TRBV5-4 and TRBJ2-1, with TRBD2 matching over 16 bases. This sample comprised unsorted PBMCs, obtained 0.3 years after starting antiretroviral therapy. The CDR3 DNA sequence: TGTGCCAGCAGCAGGCCGGGACTAGCGGGGGGGACGGTCCTGAATGAGCAGTTCTTC. Its protein is CASSRPGLAGGTVLNEQFF.